This T cell receptor beta chain emerged from a study of cytomegalovirus exposure and HLA in healthy donors. Study overall: The use of the same platform for the approximately 130 validation repertoires and the 666 first-cohort repertoires was reported by a later analysis.

In this sample, this clone turned up once. Clones were read by immunoSEQ multiplex PCR, and TCRdb kept only the in-frame ones, dropping some. The profile shows under 150,000 clones, about 87% of them singletons. It was the approximately 130-subject validation cohort, separate from the roughly 700-subject first cohort, to which the donors belonged. The sample was PBMCs. The clonotype was recovered from a woman between 18 and 30 years old in good health and CMV-seronegative.

This chain's CDR3 is CASSLGTGKANEQFF. CDR3 DNA: TGTGCCAGCAGCCTCGGGACAGGGAAGGCCAATGAGCAGTTCTTC. V usage is TRBV7-8 and J usage is TRBJ2-1; 9 bases fit TRBD1. The J segment lost 6 bases and the V segment lost 5 bases, leaving 8 bases of the junction unmatched. CDR1 SGHVS and CDR2 FQNEAQ come from the germline V gene. The CDR3 contains 15 residues.